A selection of T cell receptor beta chains follows, all from one sample in a study of cytomegalovirus exposure and HLA in healthy donors. Here immunoSEQ multiplex PCR was the method, and the copy in TCRdb shows in-frame clones only, minus some. The sample lists some 150,000 clones; around 80% were seen once. The sequenced sample was PBMCs. Source of these receptors: a woman in her forties in good health and CMV-seropositive. Each CDR3 is given without its conserved first and last residue.

V gene,CDR3 protein
TRBV10-2,ASSDPGEGRSYEQY
TRBV19,ASSIGAGLDTQY
TRBV28,ASRTTGVGNQPQH
TRBV7-9,ASSLPTGTNYGYT
TRBV18,ASSPPQGVAKLF
TRBV6-1,ASTEGGLVPEQY
TRBV28,ASSDDRQAF
TRBV9,ASSEGAYTDTQY
TRBV7-9,ASKGGSAYEQY
TRBV7-9,ASSTGQDNEQF
TRBV5-5,ATSWGGRGTEAF
TRBV7-2,ASSLVGQGAKNSPLH
TRBV6-6,ASSFSDTQY
TRBV7-2,ASKSSGRDTQY
TRBV19,ASRVAGGPDTQY
TRBV7-2,ASSLVELRGGHNEQF
TRBV7-2,ASSRERDTQY
TRBV10-3,AISDGGTSTDTQY
TRBV2,ASNEQGGTEAF
TRBV5-6,ASSLGQLNSPLH
TRBV19,ASRKGQGLSNQPQH
TRBV6-1,ASSAGTGANVLT
TRBV18,ASSPPGQREMLTGELF
TRBV5-8,ASSFGPSGGYT
TRBV19,ASSIQSLSSYGYYNEQF
TRBV7-2,ASSSGGVGYT
TRBV19,ASENWDRGIGGYT
TRBV5-6,ASSYTGTPYSYEQY
TRBV7-2,ASSLGGAAQPQH
TRBV28,ASSFSRGTGRTGELF
TRBV5-6,ASSRSGGASYEQY
TRBV10-3,AISPTSGDVYEQY
TRBV4-2,ASSQETPSTGLAGRF
TRBV11-2,ASSLDFGQPGTQY
TRBV30,ALKKSGMYGYT
TRBV27,ASSLWGVMGTEAF
TRBV6-6,ASRGTGGDGYT
TRBV2,ASRLAGGSLHEQY
TRBV5-1,ASSFTSPNEQF
TRBV7-8,ASSLSTGGAYNEQF
TRBV6-1,ASSDMTGRQPQH
TRBV5-5,ASSLVGRGSYGYT
TRBV29-1,SVRDSSGANVLT
TRBV30,AWHGGEGYT
TRBV11-2,ASSPRTLGELF
TRBV29-1,SVIVYRSGAEAF
TRBV7-8,ASSPYPGETQY
TRBV5-1,ASSLQGDYGYT
TRBV30,AWEGSLAGGRQETQY
TRBV7-2,ASSLEGIPNQPQH
TRBV28,ASSFEGAPTNEKLF
TRBV2,ASSTPSYEQY
TRBV27,ASTYLASGNTGELF
TRBV9,ASSVSGTGGTDTQY
TRBV6-1,ASSVGANYGHT
TRBV5-8,ASSLNVLAPYEQY
TRBV7-2,ASSIGLAGGGQY
TRBV5-4,ASSSGQGAYSGANVLT
TRBV11-2,ASSLATYPGESNQPQH
TRBV6-1,ASTPGTGDGEQY